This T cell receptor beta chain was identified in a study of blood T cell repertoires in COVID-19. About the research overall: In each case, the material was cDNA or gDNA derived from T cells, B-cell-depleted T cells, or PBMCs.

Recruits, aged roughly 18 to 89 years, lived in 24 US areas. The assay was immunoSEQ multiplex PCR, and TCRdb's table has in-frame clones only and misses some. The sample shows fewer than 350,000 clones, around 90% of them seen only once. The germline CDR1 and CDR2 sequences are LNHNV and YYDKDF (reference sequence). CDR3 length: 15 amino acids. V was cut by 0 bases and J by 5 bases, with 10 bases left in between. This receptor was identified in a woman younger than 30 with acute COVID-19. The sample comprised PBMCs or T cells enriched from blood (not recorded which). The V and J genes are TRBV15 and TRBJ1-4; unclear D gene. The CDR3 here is CATSRDVGPNEKLFF. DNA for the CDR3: TGTGCCACCAGCAGAGATGTGGGCCCCAATGAAAAACTGTTTTTT.